The next 28 T cell receptor beta chains were all read from a single sample in a study of T cell responses to AZD1222 COVID-19 vaccine. Sequencing used immunoSEQ multiplex PCR; TCRdb keeps in-frame clones, though not all of them. This sample has 95,000 to 150,000 clones, with about nine tenths found just once. The source was peripheral blood, collected on day 0 of AZD1222 vaccination. The receptors were gathered from an adult in good health.

V is TRBV7-9 and J is TRBJ1-5, with TRBD1 matching 7 bases. Germline V gives CDR1 SEHNR, CDR2 FQNEAQ (reference sequence). Trimming removed 5 bases from V and 2 bases from J; junction bases left unmatched: 3. The CDR3 is 14 residues long. CDR3 DNA: TGTGCCAGCAGCCACAGGGGAGGCAATCAGCCCCAGCATTTT. Translating gives CASSHRGGNQPQHF.

This clone has more than one count but fewer than ten. The chain employs TRBV6-1 and TRBJ2-3, with 15 nucleotides matching TRBD2. CDR1 is MNHNS and CDR2 is SASEGT in the germline V gene. With V trimmed by 2 bases and J by 5 bases, 2 bases remained unmatched. The CDR3 runs 16 residues. CDR3 nucleotide sequence: TGTGCCAGCAGTGAATGGGGACTAGCGGGAGGAGATACGCAGTATTTT. Translated: CASSEWGLAGGDTQYF.

The chain couples TRBV10-3 to TRBJ2-7, with D hard to call. This CDR3 is 14 amino acids long. V dropped 5 bases and J dropped 2 bases, with 13 bases sitting between them. The germline gives CDR1 ENHRY, CDR2 SYGVKD. CDR3 residues: CAISTSDLPYEQYF. The CDR3 bases are TGTGCCATCAGTACCTCTGACTTGCCCTACGAGCAGTACTTC.

As concerns this clone: The same CDR3 also results from other DNA sequences found in this sample. This chain uses TRBV12-3 or TRBV12-4 with TRBJ1-2, with a weak D call TRBD1 (5 bases). The CDR3 loop spans 13 amino acids. V gave up 1 base and J gave up 8 bases, with 11 bases separating them. CDR3 DNA: TGTGCCAGCAGTTTAGGGGGGGGAGGAGGCTACACCTTC. Encoded protein: CASSLGGGGGYTF.

The rearrangement links TRBV5-5 to TRBJ2-2; D might be TRBD1 (6 bases). CDR1 is SGHKS and CDR2 is YYEKEE in the germline V gene (reference sequence). The CDR3 contains 15 residues. Trimming took off 5 bases at V and 3 bases at J, with 14 bases between the two ends. As DNA, the CDR3 is TGTGCCAGCAGGCCTACAGGGTCCGACACCGGGGAGCTGTTTTTT. Translation: CASRPTGSDTGELFF.

This chain uses TRBV2 with TRBJ1-4; D uncertain. Trimming cost V 5 bases and J 2 bases, with 18 bases left between them. The CDR3 extends over 17 amino acids. Germline V lookup: CDR1 SNHLY, CDR2 FYNNEI. The CDR3 is CASSILSELFTNEKLFF. CDR3 coding DNA: TGTGCCAGCAGTATCCTCTCGGAACTTTTTACTAATGAAAAACTGTTTTTT. The variable domain in full, completed from reference TRBV2 and TRBJ1-4, reads EPEVTQTPSHQVTQMGQEVILRCVPISNHLYFYWYRQILGQKVEFLVSFYNNEISEKSEIFDDQFSVERPDGSNFTLKIRSTKLEDSAMYFCASSILSELFTNEKLFFGSGTQLSVL.

This rearrangement joins TRBV6-2 or TRBV6-3 to TRBJ1-5; D remains ambiguous. With 3 bases removed from V and 8 bases from J, the gap between germline ends came to 11 bases. In germline, CDR1 is MNHEY, CDR2 SVGEGT. CDR3 length: 13 amino acids. The CDR3 region has the DNA TGTGCCAGCAGTTATAACTGGGGAGAGCCCCAGCATTTT. It specifies CASSYNWGEPQHF.

This clone was observed once. This rearrangement joins TRBV28 to TRBJ1-6, with D possibly TRBD1 on 6 matching bases. Germline assignment: CDR1 MDHEN and CDR2 SYDVKM. Between the trimmed V and J ends, which lost 9 bases and 9 bases, there was a span of 15 bases. The CDR3 sequence is 13 residues long. The CDR3 DNA reads as TGTGCCAGTAAAGGGGGGATTCGTTCACCCCTCCACTTT. Its protein is CASKGGIRSPLHF.

The rearrangement links TRBV19 to TRBJ1-2, with D perhaps TRBD1 (6 bases). Looked up from germline, CDR1 is LNHDA and CDR2 is SQIVND (reference sequence). With 3 bases removed from V and 2 bases from J, the gap between germline ends came to 10 bases. The CDR3 is 14 residues long. CDR3 in amino acids: CASSMAGGNYGYTF. The CDR3 DNA reads as TGTGCCAGTAGTATGGCCGGGGGCAACTATGGCTACACCTTC.

The V gene is TRBV28, the J gene TRBJ2-5; no clear D. Germline V gene lookup returns CDR1 MDHEN and CDR2 SYDVKM. The CDR3 extends over 12 amino acids. V lost 7 bases and J lost 7, with 13 bases in between. CDR3 in amino acids: CASNPGGATQYF. Written as DNA, the CDR3 is TGTGCCAGCAACCCGGGTGGCGCGACCCAGTACTTC.

Written as DNA, the CDR3 is TGTGCCAGTAGTTGGACTAGCGGTGGAAACAATGAGCAGTTCTTC. Translated, it gives CASSWTSGGNNEQFF. The rearrangement joins TRBV19 to TRBJ2-1, with TRBD2 matching over 10 bases. V was clipped by 5 bases and J by 5 bases; unmatched bases: 6. The germline CDR1 and CDR2 sequences are LNHDA and SQIVND (reference sequence). The CDR3 has 15 amino acids.

The chain combines TRBV4-2 with TRBJ2-1, with 8 positions matching TRBD2. Germline V lookup: CDR1 LGHNA, CDR2 YNFKEQ. The CDR3 is 17 residues long. The ends lost 4 bases at V and 0 bases at J; junction bases unmatched: 8. CDR3 in DNA: TGTGCCAGCAGCCCCATAGCGGGGAGGGGCTCCTACAATGAGCAGTTCTTC. Protein product: CASSPIAGRGSYNEQFF.

This clone was detected a few times. The chain employs TRBV7-9 and TRBJ1-4; D is unresolved. This CDR3 comprises 14 residues. Germline V gives CDR1 SEHNR, CDR2 FQNEAQ (reference sequence). V lost 1 base and J lost 8, with 11 bases in between. The CDR3 reads CASSLEGIEEKLFF. CDR3 in DNA: TGTGCCAGCAGCTTAGAAGGGATAGAGGAAAAACTGTTTTTT.

V and J are TRBV18 and TRBJ1-1, with D possibly matching TRBD1 (5 bases). CDR3 length: 13 amino acids. Trimming removed 5 bases from V and 0 bases from J, with 7 bases in between. Germline V gives CDR1 KGHSH, CDR2 LQKENI. This chain's CDR3 is CASSEGMNTEAFF. The CDR3 DNA sequence: TGTGCCAGCTCAGAGGGGATGAACACTGAAGCTTTCTTT.

The chain is built from TRBV10-2 and TRBJ2-7; 12 nucleotides agree with TRBD1. This CDR3 region has 14 residues. From germline, CDR1 is WSHSY and CDR2 SAAADI. J was trimmed by 8 bases and V by 6 bases; bases with no gene match: 8. The CDR3 coding sequence is TGCGCCAGCAGCTCCGGGACAGGGGGCGGTAAGCAGTACTTC. Amino acids: CASSSGTGGGKQYF.

V is TRBV6-5 and J is TRBJ1-3, with TRBD1 as a possible D gene (5 bases). V lost 7 bases and J 0 bases, leaving 13 bases between the germline ends. CDR3 size: 15 residues. Germline V gene sequence: CDR1 MNHEY, CDR2 SVGAGI. In DNA, the CDR3 is TGTGCCAGCAAACTGGGGGGTAACTCTGGAAACACCATATATTTT. This gives the protein CASKLGGNSGNTIYF.

The rearrangement links TRBV19 to TRBJ1-1, with D possibly matching TRBD1 (5 bases). There are 13 residues in the CDR3. V lost 3 bases to trimming and J lost 0 bases, with 5 bases between them. Germline CDR1 LNHDA, CDR2 SQIVND (reference sequence). The CDR3 reads CASSMTVNTEAFF. The DNA for the CDR3 is TGTGCCAGTAGTATGACAGTGAACACTGAAGCTTTCTTT.

Of note for this clone: This CDR3 is also generated by other DNA sequences in the sample. The chain links TRBV12-3 or TRBV12-4 to TRBJ1-2; tentatively, D is TRBD1 (5 bases). The CDR3 runs 13 residues. The ends were cut back, 3 bases at V and 1 base at J, with 6 bases in the middle. The CDR3: CASSLGGNYGYTF. The CDR3, as DNA: TGTGCCAGCAGTTTGGGGGGTAACTATGGCTACACCTTC.

The chain uses TRBV7-9 and TRBJ1-1; D remains ambiguous. The CDR3 consists of 10 residues. V was shortened by 5 bases and J by 7 bases, with 5 bases between the two germline ends. The germline CDR1 and CDR2 sequences are SEHNR and FQNEAQ (reference sequence). CDR3 sequence: CASSPREAFF. The CDR3 DNA reads as TGTGCCAGCAGCCCCCGTGAAGCTTTCTTT.

The sample holds one count of this clone. The V call is TRBV19, the J call TRBJ1-1, with D possibly being TRBD1 (5 bases). The germline V gene encodes CDR1 LNHDA and CDR2 SQIVND (reference sequence). Between the trimmed V and J ends, which lost 4 bases and 0 bases, there was a span of 15 bases. The CDR3 runs to 16 residues. CDR3: CASSTPWRTMNTEAFF. In DNA, the CDR3 is TGTGCCAGTAGTACCCCCTGGAGGACAATGAACACTGAAGCTTTCTTT.

There are a few counts of this clone. The chain links TRBV29-1 to TRBJ2-3; 7 bases are shared with TRBD2. The length of the CDR3 is 13 residues. V gave up 4 bases and J gave up 5 bases; unmatched junction bases: 6. Germline values: CDR1 SQVTM, CDR2 ANQGSEA. In nucleotides, the CDR3 is TGCAGCGTTGTTGGGGGGGTACAAGATACGCAGTATTTT. This gives the protein CSVVGGVQDTQYF.

This chain uses TRBV5-5 with TRBJ2-5; TRBD1 aligns across 9 bases. Germline V gives CDR1 SGHKS, CDR2 YYEKEE (reference sequence). J gave up 4 bases and V 4 bases, and 8 bases lay outside the gene matches. The CDR3 runs 15 residues. CDR3 loop: CASSPGQGKLETQYF. CDR3 in DNA: TGTGCCAGCAGCCCAGGACAGGGGAAATTAGAGACCCAGTACTTC.

The rearrangement links TRBV6-5 to TRBJ2-7, with 8 positions matching TRBD1. There are 15 residues in the CDR3. Germline V CDR1 and CDR2: MNHEY, SVGAGI. V was clipped by 0 bases and J by 4 bases; unmatched bases: 5. CDR3 nucleotide sequence: TGTGCCAGCAGTTACTCCGGGACAGGACTTTACGAGCAGTACTTC. This gives the protein CASSYSGTGLYEQYF.

This clone was seen a few times. The V gene is TRBV27, the J gene TRBJ1-1, with D perhaps TRBD1 (6 bases). Germline loops: CDR1 MNHEY, CDR2 SMNVEV (reference sequence). The CDR3 extends over 17 amino acids. V was clipped by 7 bases and J by 1 base, with 22 bases between them. The CDR3: CASTKKPLGGPNTEAFF. CDR3 DNA sequence: TGTGCCAGCACTAAAAAACCCCTCGGGGGCCCGAACACTGAAGCTTTCTTT.

The gene calls are TRBV25-1 and TRBJ1-4; D is ambiguous. Trimming pared 0 bases from V and 2 bases from J, leaving 7 bases between. This CDR3 has 15 residues. Per the germline V gene, CDR1 is MGHDK and CDR2 is SYGVNS. CDR3 DNA sequence: TGTGCCAGCAGTGAATACGTAGGCACTAATGAAAAACTGTTTTTT. It yields the protein CASSEYVGTNEKLFF.

This chain links TRBV5-1 with TRBJ2-3, with D possibly TRBD1 on 6 matching bases. The CDR3 is 14 residues long. The germline CDR1 and CDR2 sequences are SGHRS and YFSETQ. The V end was cut by 6 bases, the J end by 9 bases, with 20 bases between. The CDR3 loop reads CASTLYRDTGTQYF. The DNA of the CDR3 is TGCGCCAGCACTCTCTACCGGGACACCGGAACGCAGTATTTT.

This clone appeared a single time. The gene calls are TRBV6-5 and TRBJ1-1, with TRBD1 as a possible D gene (5 bases). The length of the CDR3 is 15 residues. Germline V lookup: CDR1 MNHEY, CDR2 SVGAGI. The V end was cut by 3 bases, the J end by 8 bases, with 19 bases between. CDR3 DNA sequence: TGTGCCAGCAGTTATTTGTCGGGGGACCACCGCGAAGCTTTCTTT. Encoded protein: CASSYLSGDHREAFF.

This clone was detected once. For the CDR3, the DNA is TGCGCCAGCAGCTTGGCCTCCAGGGGTGGATCGAATGAGCAGTTCTTC. This sequence encodes CASSLASRGGSNEQFF. The rearrangement links TRBV5-1 to TRBJ2-1; D perhaps matches TRBD1 (6 bases). Germline lookup yields CDR1 SGHRS and CDR2 YFSETQ. The ends were cut back, 0 bases at V and 7 bases at J, with 17 bases in the middle. CDR3 size: 16 residues. The full variable domain, in which reference TRBV5-1 and TRBJ2-1 provide the parts outside the CDR3, is KAGVTQTPRYLIKTRGQQVTLSCSPISGHRSVSWYQQTPGQGLQFLFEYFSETQRNKGNFPGRFSGRQFSNSRSEMNVSTLELGDSALYLCASSLASRGGSNEQFFGPGTRLTVL.